This T cell receptor (beta chain) derives from a study of blood T cell repertoires in COVID-19 (dated by TCRdb to 2018 to 2020). For context, the study as a whole: Collaborator samples came from the United States, Italy and Spain and covered acute and convalescent phases of COVID-19. Subjects who had been exposed to COVID-19, were actively infected with it, or had recovered from it provided the deeply sampled blood TCRbeta repertoires that made up the dataset. A de-identified subject ID, COVID-19 status, age in years and sex were almost always included in the sample metadata. Where HLA class I and class II types were available, the types were taken from metadata supplied by the sample provider, not from assay-based typing. The samples were drawn from two sources: the first 160 participants of the ongoing ImmuneRACE study, and 950 to 1,500 subjects contributed by 6 global collaborators. A freely available public database, intended as a resource for researchers studying the immune response to SARS-CoV-2, is where the repertoires were released. The prospective study material was composed of cDNA or gDNA derived from T cells, B-cell-depleted T cells, or PBMCs. Study-wide conclusions, independent of this receptor: How much clinical and demographic metadata was included differed by source and by participant, and the metadata was provided uncurated.

Concerning this clone itself: This clone's antigen is unknown. No quality values exist for individual bases; no much larger clone is one base distant.

TCRbeta CDR3 regions were amplified from genomic DNA using the immunoSEQ Assay, a bias-controlled multiplex PCR. Processing in the source paper ran as follows. Nucleated cell counts per sample were estimated from amplification of reference gene primers within the assay. Sequence reads were collapsed and filtered to measure the absolute abundance of every unique TCRbeta CDR3 rearrangement. Productive Simpson clonality was computed per sample as the square root of Simpson's diversity index over productive rearrangements. What TCRdb holds here is the immuneACCESS table cut down to in-frame rearrangements. Part of the clones is not present; checked against another copy, under half of the missing clones reflect an unresolved V gene, and the others are unexplained. The V and J calls and the clone size are those of that table, but D and trimming were determined from the DNA. The sample profile shows 270,000 or so clones; 80% to 90% of them were found once. The ten biggest clones cover 4% to 5% of the sample.

Samples from volunteer blood donors who had recovered from COVID-19 were contributed by a second Seattle source. Collaborating institutions collected whole blood in K2EDTA tubes following their own protocols. Collaborator samples were shipped for TCRbeta analysis as frozen whole blood, isolated PBMCs, or DNA extracted from either sample type. V loses 10 bases at its end and J loses 5 bases; junction bases beyond the gene matches: 11. CDR1 LGHNA and CDR2 YSLEER were looked up in the germline V gene. The CDR3, cysteine through phenylalanine, is 14 amino acids long. CDR3 DNA is the only sequence kept; it has 42 bases, read in frame from the first base.

The chain was built from TRBV4-3 and TRBJ2-1, and TRBD2 matches 7 of the central bases. This TCR derives from a woman in her 40s who had recovered from COVID-19. Sequenced input: peripheral blood. The CDR3: CATPRRELNNEQFF. In nucleotides, the sequence is TGCGCCACCCCGAGGCGGGAGCTGAACAATGAGCAGTTCTTC.